This record looks at one T cell receptor beta chain sequence and its context. Its antigen is as yet unknown. This specimen belongs to a study of CD8 T cells in Susac syndrome. The authors negatively isolated CD8+ and CD4+ T cells and FACS-enriched TEMRA cells. The V and J ends lost 3 bases and 2 bases respectively, with 13 bases between them. The CDR3 covers 15 residues. Germline V gene lookup returns CDR1 SGHDT and CDR2 YYEEEE. When the RNA was reverse transcribed, random hexamers were used with an input of about 0.5 to 1 ug. TCRdb redid the calling of the immunoSEQ multiplex PCR reads with MiXCR, one entry per CDR3 protein. The sample holds 100,000 to 150,000 distinct CDR3 sequences, approximately 93% seen once. Overall study results and limits: The study recognized that its TCR sequencing and HLA analysis covered a relatively small number of individuals.

The sequencing sample was made of CD8+ T cells from PBMCs. The chain combines TRBV5-6 with TRBJ2-3, with a possible D match to TRBD1 (5 bases). The TCR was taken from a human donor with multiple sclerosis. This CDR3 reads CASSYKQEHTDTQYF. In DNA form, the CDR3 reads TGTGCCAGCAGCTACAAACAGGAGCACACAGATACGCAGTATTTT.